The clone carrying this T cell receptor beta chain was counted many times. Its antigen is undetermined. The sample belongs to a study of identical twins. Broader study findings: Beta clonotypes that were abundant in cord blood contained fewer insertions, a pattern absent from memory repertoires.

Each CDR3 protein gets one entry after TCRdb re-called the 5' RACE reads with MiXCR. The profile shows roughly 540,000 distinct CDR3 sequences, around 20% of them singletons. The CDR3 has 12 residues. V was pared by 6 bases and J by 7 bases, with 12 bases between. These data also formed part of another study, on T cells expressing NK-cell markers. From that report: From sorted CD3+CD56+NKG2C+, CD3+CD56+NKG2C- and CD3+CD56-NKG2C+ T cells came the TCR beta repertoires. More than 5 donors carried dominant NKG2C+ clonotypes that made up roughly 1.0-7.0% of their CD8+ T cells.

This sequence was found in a woman aged 18-30 years in good health. Sequenced input: CD4+ T cells sorted from blood. The chain employs TRBV12-3 or TRBV12-4 and TRBJ1-1, with D possibly matching TRBD1 (5 bases). The CDR3 DNA sequence: TGTGCCAGCAGCTCCCAGGGTATTGAAGCTTTCTTT. Protein sequence: CASSSQGIEAFF.